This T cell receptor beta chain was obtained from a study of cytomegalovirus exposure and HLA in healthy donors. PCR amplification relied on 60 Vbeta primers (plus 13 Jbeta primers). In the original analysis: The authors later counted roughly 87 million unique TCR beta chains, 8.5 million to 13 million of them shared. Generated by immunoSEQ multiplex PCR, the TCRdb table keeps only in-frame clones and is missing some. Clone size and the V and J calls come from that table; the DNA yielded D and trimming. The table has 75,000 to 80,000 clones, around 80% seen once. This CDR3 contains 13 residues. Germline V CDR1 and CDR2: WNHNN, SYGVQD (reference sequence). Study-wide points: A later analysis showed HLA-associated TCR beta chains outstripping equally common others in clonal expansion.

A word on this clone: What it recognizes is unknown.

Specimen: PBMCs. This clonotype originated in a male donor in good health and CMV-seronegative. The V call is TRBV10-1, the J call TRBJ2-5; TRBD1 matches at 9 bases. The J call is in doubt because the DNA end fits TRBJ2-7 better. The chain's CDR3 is CASSRDRAYEQYF. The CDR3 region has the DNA TGCGCCAGCAGCAGGGACAGGGCCTACGAGCAGTACTTC.